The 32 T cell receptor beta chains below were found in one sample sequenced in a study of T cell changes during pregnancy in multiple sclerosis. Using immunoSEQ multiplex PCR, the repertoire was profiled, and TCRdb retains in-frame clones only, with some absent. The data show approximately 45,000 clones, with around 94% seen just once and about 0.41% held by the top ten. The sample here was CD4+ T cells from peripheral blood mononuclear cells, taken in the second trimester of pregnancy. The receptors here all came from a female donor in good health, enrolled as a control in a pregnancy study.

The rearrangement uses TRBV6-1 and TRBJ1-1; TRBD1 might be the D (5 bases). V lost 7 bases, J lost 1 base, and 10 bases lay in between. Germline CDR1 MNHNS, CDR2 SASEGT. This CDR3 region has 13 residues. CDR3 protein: CASIRTRNTEAFF. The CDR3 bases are TGTGCCAGCATCAGGACACGGAACACTGAAGCTTTCTTT.

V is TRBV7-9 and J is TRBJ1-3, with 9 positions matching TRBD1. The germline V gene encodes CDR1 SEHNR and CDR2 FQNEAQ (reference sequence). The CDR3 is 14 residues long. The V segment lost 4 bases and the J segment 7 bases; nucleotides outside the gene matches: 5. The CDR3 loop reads CASSSDRGANTIYF. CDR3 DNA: TGTGCCAGCAGCTCAGACAGGGGGGCGAACACCATATATTTT.

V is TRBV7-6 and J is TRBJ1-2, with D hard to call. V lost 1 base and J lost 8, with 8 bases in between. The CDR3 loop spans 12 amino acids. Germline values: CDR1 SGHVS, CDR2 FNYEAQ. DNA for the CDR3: TGTGCCAGCAGCTTAGAGGGAGGGGGCTACACCTTC. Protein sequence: CASSLEGGGYTF.

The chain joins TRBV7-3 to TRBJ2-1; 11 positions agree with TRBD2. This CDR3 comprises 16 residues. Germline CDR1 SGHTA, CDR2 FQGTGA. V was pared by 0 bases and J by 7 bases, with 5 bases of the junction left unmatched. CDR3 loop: CASSLTPSGGLNEQFF. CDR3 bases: TGTGCCAGCAGCTTAACGCCTAGCGGGGGGTTAAATGAGCAGTTCTTC.

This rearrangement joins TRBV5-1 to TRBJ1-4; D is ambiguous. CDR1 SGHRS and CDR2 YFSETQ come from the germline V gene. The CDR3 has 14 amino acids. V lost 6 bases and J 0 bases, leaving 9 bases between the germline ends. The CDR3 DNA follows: TGCGCCAGCAACCTAGACCCAACTAATGAAAAACTGTTTTTT. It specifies CASNLDPTNEKLFF. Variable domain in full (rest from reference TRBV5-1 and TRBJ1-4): KAGVTQTPRYLIKTRGQQVTLSCSPISGHRSVSWYQQTPGQGLQFLFEYFSETQRNKGNFPGRFSGRQFSNSRSEMNVSTLELGDSALYLCASNLDPTNEKLFFGSGTQLSVL.

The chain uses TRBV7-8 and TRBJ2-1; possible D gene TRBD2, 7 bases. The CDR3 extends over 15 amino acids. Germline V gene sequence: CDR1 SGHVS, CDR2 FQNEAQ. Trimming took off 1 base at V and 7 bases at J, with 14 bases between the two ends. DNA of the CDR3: TGTGCCAGCAGCTTAGTAGGGGGGGTATTGAATGAGCAGTTCTTC. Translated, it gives CASSLVGGVLNEQFF. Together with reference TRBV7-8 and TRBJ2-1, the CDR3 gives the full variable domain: GAGVSQSPRYKVAKRGQDVALRCDPISGHVSLFWYQQALGQGPEFLTYFQNEAQLDKSGLPSDRFFAERPEGSVSTLKIQRTQQEDSAVYLCASSLVGGVLNEQFFGPGTRLTVL.

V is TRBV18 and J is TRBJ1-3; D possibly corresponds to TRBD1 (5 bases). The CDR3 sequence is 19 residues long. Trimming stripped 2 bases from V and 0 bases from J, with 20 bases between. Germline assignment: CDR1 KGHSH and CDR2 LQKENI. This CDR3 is CASSPIFEGTSLSGNTIYF. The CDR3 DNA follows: TGTGCCAGCTCACCAATATTCGAGGGGACTTCCCTCTCTGGAAACACCATATATTTT.

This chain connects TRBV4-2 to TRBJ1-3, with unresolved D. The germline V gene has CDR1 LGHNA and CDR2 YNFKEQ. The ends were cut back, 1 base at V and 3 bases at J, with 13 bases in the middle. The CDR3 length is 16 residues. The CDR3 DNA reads TGTGCCAGCAGCCAAGGGGCGGGTTGGTATGGAAACACCATATATTTT. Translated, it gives CASSQGAGWYGNTIYF.

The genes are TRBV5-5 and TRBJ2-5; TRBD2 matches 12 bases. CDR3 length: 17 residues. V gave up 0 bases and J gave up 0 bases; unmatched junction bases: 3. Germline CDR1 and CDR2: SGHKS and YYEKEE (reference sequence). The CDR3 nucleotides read TGTGCCAGCAGCTTGGGGACTAGCGGGGCCAACCAAGAGACCCAGTACTTC. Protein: CASSLGTSGANQETQYF.

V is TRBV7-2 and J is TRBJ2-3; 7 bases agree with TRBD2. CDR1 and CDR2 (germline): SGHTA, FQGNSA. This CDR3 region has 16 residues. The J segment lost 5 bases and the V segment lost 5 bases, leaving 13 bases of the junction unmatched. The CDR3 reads CASSANLLGGRDTQYF. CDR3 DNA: TGTGCCAGCAGCGCTAACCTCCTCGGGGGGAGAGATACGCAGTATTTT.

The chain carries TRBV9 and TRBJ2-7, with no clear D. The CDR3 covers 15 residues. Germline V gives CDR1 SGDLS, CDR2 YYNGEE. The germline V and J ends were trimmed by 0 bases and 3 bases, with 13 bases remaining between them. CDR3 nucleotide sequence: TGTGCCAGCAGCGTAGGGTCCCTAAGAGGCTACGAGCAGTACTTC. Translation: CASSVGSLRGYEQYF.

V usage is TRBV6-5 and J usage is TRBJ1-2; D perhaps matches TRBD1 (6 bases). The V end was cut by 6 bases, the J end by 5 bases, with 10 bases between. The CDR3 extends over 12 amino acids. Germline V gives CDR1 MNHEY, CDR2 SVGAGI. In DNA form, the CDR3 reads TGTGCCAGCAGCCTCACAGGGTATGGCTACACCTTC. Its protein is CASSLTGYGYTF.

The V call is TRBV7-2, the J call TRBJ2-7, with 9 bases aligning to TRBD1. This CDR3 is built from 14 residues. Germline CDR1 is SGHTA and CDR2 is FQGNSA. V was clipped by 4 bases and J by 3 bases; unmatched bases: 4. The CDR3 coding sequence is TGTGCCAGCAGCTCCCGGGACAGGGACTACGAGCAGTACTTC. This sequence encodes CASSSRDRDYEQYF.

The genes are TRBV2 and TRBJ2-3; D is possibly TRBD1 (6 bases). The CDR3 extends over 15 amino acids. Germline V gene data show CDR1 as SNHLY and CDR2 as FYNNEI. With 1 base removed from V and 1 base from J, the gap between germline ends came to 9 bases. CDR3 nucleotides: TGTGCCAGCAGTGAAGTGGGGGCACGCACAGATACGCAGTATTTT. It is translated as CASSEVGARTDTQYF.

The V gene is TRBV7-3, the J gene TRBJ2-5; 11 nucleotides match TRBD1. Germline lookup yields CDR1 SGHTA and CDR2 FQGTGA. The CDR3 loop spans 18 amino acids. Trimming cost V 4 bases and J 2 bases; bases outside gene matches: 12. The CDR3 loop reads CASSSGQGANPSQETQYF. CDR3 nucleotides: TGTGCCAGCAGCTCCGGACAGGGGGCGAACCCTTCTCAAGAGACCCAGTACTTC. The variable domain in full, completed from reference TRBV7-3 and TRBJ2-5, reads GAGVSQTPSNKVTEKGKYVELRCDPISGHTALYWYRQSLGQGPEFLIYFQGTGAADDSGLPNDRFFAVRPEGSVSTLKIQRTERGDSAVYLCASSSGQGANPSQETQYFGPGTRLLVL.

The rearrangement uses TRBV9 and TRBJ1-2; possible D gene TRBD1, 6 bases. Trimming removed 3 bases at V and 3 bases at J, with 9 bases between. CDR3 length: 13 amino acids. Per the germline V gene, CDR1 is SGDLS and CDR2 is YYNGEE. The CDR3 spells CASSARTDYGYTF. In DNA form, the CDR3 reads TGTGCCAGCAGCGCTAGGACAGACTATGGCTACACCTTC.

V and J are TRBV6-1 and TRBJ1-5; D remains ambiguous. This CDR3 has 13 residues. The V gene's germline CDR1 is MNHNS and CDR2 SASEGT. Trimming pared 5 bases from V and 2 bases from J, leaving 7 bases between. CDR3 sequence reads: CASSIQGNQPQHF. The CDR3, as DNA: TGTGCCAGCAGTATTCAGGGCAATCAGCCCCAGCATTTT.

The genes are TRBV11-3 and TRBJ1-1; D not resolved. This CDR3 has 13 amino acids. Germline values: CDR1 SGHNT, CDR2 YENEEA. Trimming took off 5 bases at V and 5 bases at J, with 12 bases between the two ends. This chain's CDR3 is CASSHSPGTEAFF. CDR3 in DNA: TGTGCCAGCAGCCACTCTCCGGGGACTGAAGCTTTCTTT. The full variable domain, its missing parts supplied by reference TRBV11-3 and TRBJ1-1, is EAGVVQSPRYKIIEKKQPVAFWCNPISGHNTLYWYLQNLGQGPELLIRYENEEAVDDSQLPKDRFSAERLKGVDSTLKIQPAELGDSAVYLCASSHSPGTEAFFGQGTRLTVV.

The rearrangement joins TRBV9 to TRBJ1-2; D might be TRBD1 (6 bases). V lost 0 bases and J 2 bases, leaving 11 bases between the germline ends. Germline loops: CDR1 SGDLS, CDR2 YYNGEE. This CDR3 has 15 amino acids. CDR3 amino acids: CASSVGAGTNYGYTF. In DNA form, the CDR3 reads TGTGCCAGCAGCGTAGGGGCAGGGACAAACTATGGCTACACCTTC.

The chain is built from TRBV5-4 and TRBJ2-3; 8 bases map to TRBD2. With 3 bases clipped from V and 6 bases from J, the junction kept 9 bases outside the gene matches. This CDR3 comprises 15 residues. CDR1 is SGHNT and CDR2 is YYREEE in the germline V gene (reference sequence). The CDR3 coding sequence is TGTGCCAGCAGCTGGGCGGGGGGATTATGGGATACGCAGTATTTT. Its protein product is CASSWAGGLWDTQYF. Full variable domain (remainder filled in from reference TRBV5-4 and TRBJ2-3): ETGVTQSPTHLIKTRGQQVTLRCSSQSGHNTVSWYQQALGQGPQFIFQYYREEENGRGNFPPRFSGLQFPNYSSELNVNALELDDSALYLCASSWAGGLWDTQYFGPGTRLTVL.

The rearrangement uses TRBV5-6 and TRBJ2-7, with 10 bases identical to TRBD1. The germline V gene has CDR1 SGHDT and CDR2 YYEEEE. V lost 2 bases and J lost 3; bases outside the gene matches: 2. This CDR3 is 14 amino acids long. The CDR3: CASSLGDRGYEQYF. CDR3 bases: TGTGCCAGCAGCTTAGGGGACAGGGGCTACGAGCAGTACTTC.

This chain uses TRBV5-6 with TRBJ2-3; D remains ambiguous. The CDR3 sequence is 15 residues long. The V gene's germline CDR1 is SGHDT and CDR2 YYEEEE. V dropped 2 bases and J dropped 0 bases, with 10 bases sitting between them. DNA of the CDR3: TGTGCCAGCAGCTTCAGAAGATCTAGCACAGATACGCAGTATTTT. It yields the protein CASSFRRSSTDTQYF.

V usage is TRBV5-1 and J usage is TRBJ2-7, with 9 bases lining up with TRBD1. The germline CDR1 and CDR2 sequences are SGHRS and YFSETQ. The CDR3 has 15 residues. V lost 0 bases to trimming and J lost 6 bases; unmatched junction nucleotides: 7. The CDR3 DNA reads TGCGCCAGCAGCTTGGTTGGGACAGGGAGGGTCGAGCAGTACTTC. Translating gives CASSLVGTGRVEQYF.

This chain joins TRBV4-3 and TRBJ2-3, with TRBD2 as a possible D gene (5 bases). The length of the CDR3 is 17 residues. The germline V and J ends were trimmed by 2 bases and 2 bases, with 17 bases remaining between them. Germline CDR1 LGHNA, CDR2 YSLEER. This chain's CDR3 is CASSQSSGRGSTDTQYF. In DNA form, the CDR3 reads TGCGCCAGCAGCCAATCAAGCGGTCGGGGTTCCACAGATACGCAGTATTTT.

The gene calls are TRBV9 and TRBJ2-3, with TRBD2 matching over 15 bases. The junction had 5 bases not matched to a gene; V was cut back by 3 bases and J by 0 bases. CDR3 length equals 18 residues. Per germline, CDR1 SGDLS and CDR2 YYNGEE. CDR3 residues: CASSAGLAGGTSTDTQYF. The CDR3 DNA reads TGTGCCAGCAGCGCGGGACTAGCGGGGGGTACTAGCACAGATACGCAGTATTTT.

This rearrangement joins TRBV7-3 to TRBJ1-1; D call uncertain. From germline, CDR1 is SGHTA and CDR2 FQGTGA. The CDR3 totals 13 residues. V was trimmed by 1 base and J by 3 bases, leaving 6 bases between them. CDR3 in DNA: TGTGCCAGCAGCTTAAAGGGAGACACTGAAGCTTTCTTT. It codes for CASSLKGDTEAFF.

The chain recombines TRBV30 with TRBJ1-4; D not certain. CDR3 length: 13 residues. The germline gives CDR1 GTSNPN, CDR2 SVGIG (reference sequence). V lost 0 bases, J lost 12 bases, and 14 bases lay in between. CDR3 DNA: TGTGCCTGGAGTGTACGAGCGGGGTTAGAACTGTTTTTT. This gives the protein CAWSVRAGLELFF. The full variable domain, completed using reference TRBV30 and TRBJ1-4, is SQTIHQWPATLVQPVGSPLSLECTVEGTSNPNLYWYRQAAGRGLQLLFYSVGIGQISSEVPQNLSASRPQDRQFILSSKKLLLSDSGFYLCAWSVRAGLELFFGSGTQLSVL.

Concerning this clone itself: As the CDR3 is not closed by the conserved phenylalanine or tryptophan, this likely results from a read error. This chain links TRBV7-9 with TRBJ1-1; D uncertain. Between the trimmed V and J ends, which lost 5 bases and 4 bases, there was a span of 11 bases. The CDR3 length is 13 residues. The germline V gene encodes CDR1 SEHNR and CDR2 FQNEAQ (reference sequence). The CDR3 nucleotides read TGTGCCAGCAGCCCAGAGGGAGTCACTGAAGCTTTCCTT. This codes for CASSPEGVTEAFL.

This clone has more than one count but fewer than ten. This CDR3 reads CSANGRPQHF. The DNA for the CDR3 is TGCAGTGCTAATGGCAGGCCCCAGCATTTT. This sequence joins TRBV20-1 and TRBJ1-5; D uncertain. Deletions cut 4 bases from V and 9 bases from J, with 7 bases between. The germline gives CDR1 DFQATT, CDR2 SNEGSKA (reference sequence). The CDR3 totals 10 residues.

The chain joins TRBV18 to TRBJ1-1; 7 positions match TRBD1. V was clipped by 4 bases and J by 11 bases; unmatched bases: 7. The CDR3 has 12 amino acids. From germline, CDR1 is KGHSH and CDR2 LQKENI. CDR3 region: CASSLRQGWAFF. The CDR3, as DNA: TGTGCCAGCTCACTACGACAGGGCTGGGCTTTCTTT.

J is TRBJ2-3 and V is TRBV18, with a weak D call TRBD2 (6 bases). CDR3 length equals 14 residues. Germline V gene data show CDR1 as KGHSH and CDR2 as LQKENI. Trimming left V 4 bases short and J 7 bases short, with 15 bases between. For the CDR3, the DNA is TGTGCCAGCTCACAAGGGGCTAGCGCGAATACGCAGTATTTT. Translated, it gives CASSQGASANTQYF.

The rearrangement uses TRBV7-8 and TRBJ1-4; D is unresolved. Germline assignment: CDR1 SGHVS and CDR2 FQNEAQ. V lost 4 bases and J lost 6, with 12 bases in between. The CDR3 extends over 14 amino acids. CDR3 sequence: CASSSRHLDEKLFF. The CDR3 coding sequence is TGTGCCAGCAGCTCCAGACACCTTGATGAAAAACTGTTTTTT.